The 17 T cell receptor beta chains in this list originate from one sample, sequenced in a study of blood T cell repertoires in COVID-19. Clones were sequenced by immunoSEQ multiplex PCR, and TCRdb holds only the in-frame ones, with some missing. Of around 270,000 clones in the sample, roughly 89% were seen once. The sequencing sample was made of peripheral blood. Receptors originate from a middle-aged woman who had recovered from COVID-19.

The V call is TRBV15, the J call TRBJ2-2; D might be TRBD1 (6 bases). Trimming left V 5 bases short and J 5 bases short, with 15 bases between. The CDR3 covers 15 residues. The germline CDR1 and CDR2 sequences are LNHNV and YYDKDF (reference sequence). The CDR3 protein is CATSFGGSVTGELFF. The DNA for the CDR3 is TGTGCCACCAGCTTTGGGGGCAGCGTGACCGGGGAGCTGTTTTTT.

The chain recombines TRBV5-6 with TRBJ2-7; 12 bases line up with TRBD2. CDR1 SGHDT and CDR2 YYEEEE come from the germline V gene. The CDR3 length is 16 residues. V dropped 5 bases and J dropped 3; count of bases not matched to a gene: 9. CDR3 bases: TGTGCCAGCAGTTTACTAGCGGGGGGAAGTAGCTACGAGCAGTACTTC. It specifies CASSLLAGGSSYEQYF.

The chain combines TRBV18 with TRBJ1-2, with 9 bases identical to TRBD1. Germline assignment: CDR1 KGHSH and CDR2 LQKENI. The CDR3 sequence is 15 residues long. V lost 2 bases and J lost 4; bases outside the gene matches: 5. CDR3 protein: CASSPRQGDIYGYTF. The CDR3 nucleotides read TGTGCCAGCTCACCAAGACAGGGGGACATCTATGGCTACACCTTC.

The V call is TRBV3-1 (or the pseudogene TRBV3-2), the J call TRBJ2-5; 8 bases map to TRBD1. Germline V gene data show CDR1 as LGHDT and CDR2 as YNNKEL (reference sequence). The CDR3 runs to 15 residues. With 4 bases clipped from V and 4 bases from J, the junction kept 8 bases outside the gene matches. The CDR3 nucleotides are TGTGCCAGCAGCCGAGGAGGACAGGGAACAGAGACCCAGTACTTC. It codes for CASSRGGQGTETQYF.

The CDR3 is CASSLQGNNNQPQHF. DNA of the CDR3: TGTGCCAGCAGCTTACAGGGGAATAACAATCAGCCCCAGCATTTT. The rearrangement uses TRBV11-2 and TRBJ1-5; D perhaps matches TRBD1 (6 bases). The germline V and J ends were trimmed by 2 bases and 3 bases, with 11 bases remaining between them. The CDR3 has 15 residues. From germline, CDR1 is SGHAT and CDR2 FQNNGV.

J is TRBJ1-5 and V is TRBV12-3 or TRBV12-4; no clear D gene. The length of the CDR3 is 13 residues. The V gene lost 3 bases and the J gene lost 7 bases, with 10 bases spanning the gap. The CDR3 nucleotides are TGTGCCAGCAGTTTGGGAGGGCGACAGCCCCAGCATTTT. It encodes CASSLGGRQPQHF.

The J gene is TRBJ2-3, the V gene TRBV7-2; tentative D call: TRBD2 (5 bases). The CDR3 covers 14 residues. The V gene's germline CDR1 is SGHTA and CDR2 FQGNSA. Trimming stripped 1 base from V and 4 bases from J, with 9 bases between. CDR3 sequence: CASSLVVGADTQYF. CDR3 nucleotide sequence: TGTGCCAGCAGCTTAGTAGTCGGGGCAGATACGCAGTATTTT.

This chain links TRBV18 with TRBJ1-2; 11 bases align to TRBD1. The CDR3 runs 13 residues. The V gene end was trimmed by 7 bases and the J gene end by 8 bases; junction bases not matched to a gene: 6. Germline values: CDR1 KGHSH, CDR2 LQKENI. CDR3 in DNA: TGTGCCAGCTTACCGGGACAGGGGGACGGCTACACCTTC. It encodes CASLPGQGDGYTF.

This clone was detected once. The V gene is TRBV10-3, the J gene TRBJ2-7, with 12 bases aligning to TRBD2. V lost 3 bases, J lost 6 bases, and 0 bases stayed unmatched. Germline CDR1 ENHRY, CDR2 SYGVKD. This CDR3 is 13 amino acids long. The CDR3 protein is CAISELAGGEQYF. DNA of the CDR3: TGTGCCATCAGTGAACTAGCGGGGGGCGAGCAGTACTTC.

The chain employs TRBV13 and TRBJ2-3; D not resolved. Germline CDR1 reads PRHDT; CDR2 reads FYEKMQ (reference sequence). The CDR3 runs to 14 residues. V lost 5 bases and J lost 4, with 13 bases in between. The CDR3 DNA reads TGTGCCAGCAGCCCCTTAGGAGCGTCAGATACGCAGTATTTT. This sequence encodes CASSPLGASDTQYF. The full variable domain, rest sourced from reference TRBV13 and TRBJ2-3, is AAGVIQSPRHLIKEKRETATLKCYPIPRHDTVYWYQQGPGQDPQFLISFYEKMQSDKGSIPDRFSAQQFSDYHSELNMSSLELGDSALYFCASSPLGASDTQYFGPGTRLTVL.

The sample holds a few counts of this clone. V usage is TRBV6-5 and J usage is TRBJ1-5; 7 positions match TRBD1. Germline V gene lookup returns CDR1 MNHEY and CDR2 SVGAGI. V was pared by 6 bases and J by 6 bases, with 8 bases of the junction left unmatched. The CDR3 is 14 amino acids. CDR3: CASRRGLLVQPQHF. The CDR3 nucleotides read TGTGCCAGCAGGAGGGGGCTGCTCGTTCAGCCCCAGCATTTT.

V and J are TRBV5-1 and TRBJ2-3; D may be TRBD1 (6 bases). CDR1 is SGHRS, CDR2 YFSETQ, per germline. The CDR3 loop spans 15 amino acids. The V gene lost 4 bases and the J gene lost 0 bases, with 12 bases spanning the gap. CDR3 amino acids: CASSTGQTSTDTQYF. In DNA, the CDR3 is TGCGCCAGCAGCACCGGACAGACTAGCACAGATACGCAGTATTTT.

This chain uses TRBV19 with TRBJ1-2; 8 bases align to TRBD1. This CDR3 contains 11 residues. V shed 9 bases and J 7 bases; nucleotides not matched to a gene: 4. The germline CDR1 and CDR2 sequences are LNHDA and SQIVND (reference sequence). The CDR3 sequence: CASSTGAGYTF. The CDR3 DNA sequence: TGTGCCAGCTCGACAGGGGCTGGCTACACCTTC.

The CDR3 DNA reads as TGTGCCAGCAGCGCCCTTGGGGGGGGCGCTGGCTATGGCTACACCTTC. Residues: CASSALGGGAGYGYTF. The chain uses TRBV9 and TRBJ1-2, with D perhaps TRBD1 (6 bases). The CDR3 has 16 residues. Trimming took off 3 bases at V and 4 bases at J, with 19 bases between the two ends. CDR1 and CDR2 (germline): SGDLS, YYNGEE.

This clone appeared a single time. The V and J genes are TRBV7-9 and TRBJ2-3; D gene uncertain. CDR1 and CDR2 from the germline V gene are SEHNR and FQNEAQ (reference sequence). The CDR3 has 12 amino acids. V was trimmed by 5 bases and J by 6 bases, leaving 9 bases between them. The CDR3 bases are TGTGCCAGCAGCCTAACGAGGGATACGCAGTATTTT. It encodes CASSLTRDTQYF.

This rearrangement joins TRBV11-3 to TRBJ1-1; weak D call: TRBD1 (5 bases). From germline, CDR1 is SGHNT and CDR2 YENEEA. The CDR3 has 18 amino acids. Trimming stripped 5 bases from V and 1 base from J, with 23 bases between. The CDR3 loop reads CASSTARVLGAENTEAFF. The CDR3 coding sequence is TGTGCCAGCAGCACCGCCCGGGTTTTAGGGGCGGAGAACACTGAAGCTTTCTTT.

The CDR3 DNA sequence: TGTGCCTGGTCCGACAGGCCCACAGATACGCAGTATTTT. Protein sequence: CAWSDRPTDTQYF. V usage is TRBV30 and J usage is TRBJ2-3, with a possible D match to TRBD1 (6 bases). Trimming stripped 5 bases from V and 2 bases from J, with 11 bases between. Germline CDR1 and CDR2: GTSNPN and SVGIG (reference sequence). This CDR3 is 13 amino acids long.